This passage covers 6 T cell receptor beta chains from one sample sequenced in a study of T-cell memory formation after mild COVID-19 (dated by TCRdb to the early 2020s). Library preparation was by 5' RACE. Sequenced using an Illumina NovaSeq 6000. TCRdb trimmed public reads at Q25 via fastp, called clones via MiXCR and kept in-frame beta chains. Each entry is one CDR3 protein sequence, shown with its most common DNA and genes. For this sample the table gives hundreds of thousands of distinct CDR3 sequences, of which roughly 17% were detected only once. Clones ranked in the top ten supply about 8.6% of the sample. The sample consisted of PBMCs or a T cell subset sorted from them (not recorded which). The receptors originated from an adult woman who had mild COVID-19 (a few samples of this study predate the infection). The sample titles of this study are shuffled in the database, so cell type and time point are left out; the donor was told from shared clones.

The chain joins TRBV6-5 to TRBJ2-4; D uncertain. The CDR3 sequence is 14 residues long. With 4 bases removed from V and 1 base from J, the gap between germline ends came to 8 bases. Germline loops: CDR1 MNHEY, CDR2 SVGAGI. This CDR3 is CASSSVNAKNIQYF. As DNA, the CDR3 is TGTGCCAGCAGTTCCGTGAACGCCAAAAACATTCAGTACTTC.

This clonotype showed up just a few times. The rearrangement links TRBV7-2 to TRBJ2-3; D not certain. Germline V CDR1 and CDR2: SGHTA, FQGNSA. The CDR3 spans 13 residues. Trimming took off 2 bases at V and 3 bases at J, with 6 bases between the two ends. CDR3 nucleotide sequence: TGTGCCAGCAGCTTAATAGCTACAGATACGCAGTATTTT. Translation: CASSLIATDTQYF. Drawing the rest from reference TRBV7-2 and TRBJ2-3, the complete variable domain is GAGVSQSPSNKVTEKGKDVELRCDPISGHTALYWYRQSLGQGLEFLIYFQGNSAPDKSGLPSDRFSAERTGGSVSTLTIQRTQQEDSAVYLCASSLIATDTQYFGPGTRLTVL.

This clonotype has more than one count but fewer than ten. The gene calls are TRBV9 and TRBJ2-5; D is possibly TRBD2 (5 bases). Germline V CDR1 and CDR2: SGDLS, YYNGEE. Trimming stripped 3 bases from V and 4 bases from J, with 16 bases between. This CDR3 region has 15 residues. In nucleotides, the CDR3 is TGTGCCAGCAGCGCCTCCCGGGGTGAGGTAGAGACCCAGTACTTC. This sequence encodes CASSASRGEVETQYF.

The sample holds a few counts of this clonotype. The chain has TRBV20-1 and TRBJ2-7, with 12 bases aligning to TRBD1. The CDR3 length is 17 residues. The V gene end was trimmed by 7 bases and the J gene end by 0 bases; junction bases not matched to a gene: 13. Germline CDR1 and CDR2: DFQATT and SNEGSKA (reference sequence). The CDR3 DNA reads TGCAGTGGCGTCGTGAAACCGGGACAGGGGGCCTCCTACGAGCAGTACTTC. It yields the protein CSGVVKPGQGASYEQYF.

The V and J genes are TRBV4-1 and TRBJ1-2; 7 bases line up with TRBD1. The trim removed 2 bases at V and 4 bases at J, leaving 10 bases unmatched. The CDR3 contains 16 residues. The germline V gene has CDR1 MGHRA and CDR2 YSYEKL. This CDR3 is CASSQTGASLIYGYTF. In DNA form, the CDR3 reads TGCGCCAGCAGCCAAACAGGGGCCAGCTTGATCTATGGCTACACCTTC.

This clonotype was detected many times. The chain has TRBV7-9 and TRBJ2-5; D might be TRBD1 or TRBD2, each matching 6 bases. This CDR3 is 13 amino acids long. V gave up 3 bases and J gave up 5 bases, with 10 bases separating them. Germline CDR1 SEHNR, CDR2 FQNEAQ (reference sequence). This CDR3 is CASSFGGPETQYF. The DNA of the CDR3 is TGTGCCAGCAGCTTCGGGGGCCCGGAGACCCAGTACTTC.